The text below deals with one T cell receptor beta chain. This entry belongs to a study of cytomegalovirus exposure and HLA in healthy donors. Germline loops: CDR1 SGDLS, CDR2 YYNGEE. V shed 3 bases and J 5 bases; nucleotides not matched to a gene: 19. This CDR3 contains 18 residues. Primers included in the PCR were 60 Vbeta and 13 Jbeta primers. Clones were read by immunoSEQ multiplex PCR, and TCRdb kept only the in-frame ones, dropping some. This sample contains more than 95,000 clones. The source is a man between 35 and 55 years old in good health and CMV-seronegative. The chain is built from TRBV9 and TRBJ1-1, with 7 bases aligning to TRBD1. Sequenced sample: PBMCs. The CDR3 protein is CASSAGGLRGRRKTEAFF. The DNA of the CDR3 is TGTGCCAGCAGCGCAGGGGGGTTGAGGGGGCGGCGAAAAACTGAAGCTTTCTTT.